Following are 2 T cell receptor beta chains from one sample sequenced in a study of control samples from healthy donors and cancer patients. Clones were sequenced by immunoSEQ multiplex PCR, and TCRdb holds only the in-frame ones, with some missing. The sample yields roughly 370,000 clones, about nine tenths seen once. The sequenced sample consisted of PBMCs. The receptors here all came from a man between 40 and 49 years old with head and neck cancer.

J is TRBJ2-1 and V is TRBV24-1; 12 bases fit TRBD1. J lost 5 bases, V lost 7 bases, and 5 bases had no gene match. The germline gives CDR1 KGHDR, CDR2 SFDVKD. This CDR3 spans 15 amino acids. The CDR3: CATRTGTGGNNEQFF. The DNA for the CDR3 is TGTGCCACCAGAACTGGGACAGGGGGCAACAATGAGCAGTTCTTC.

The CDR3 DNA reads TGTGCCAGCTCACCACTTAATTCGACCGGGACAGGTTACACCGGGGAGCTGTTTTTT. Translating it yields CASSPLNSTGTGYTGELFF. This chain joins TRBV18 and TRBJ2-2, with TRBD1 matching over 8 bases. This CDR3 is built from 19 residues. CDR1 and CDR2 (germline): KGHSH, LQKENI. Trimming removed 1 base from V and 3 bases from J; junction bases left unmatched: 13.